This TCR beta chain was sequenced in a study of human T cells and chemical hapten exposure. The overall study: Enrolled patients were predominantly female and had alopecia areata, totalis or universalis.

Time point meaning: patch test 3, about 24 weeks after DPC sensitization. Treatment here: therapeutic diphenylcyclopropenone sensitization with weekly scalp DPC. The J segment lost 7 bases and the V segment lost 4 bases, leaving 10 bases of the junction unmatched. The CDR3 spans 15 residues. Germline values: CDR1 SGHRS, CDR2 YFSETQ. TCRdb redid the calling of the RACE reads with MiXCR, one entry per CDR3 protein. The data contain tens of thousands of distinct CDR3 sequences, approximately 13% of them singletons. The TCR originated in a woman aged 45-59 years with alopecia areata. Some clones in this sample may be carry-over from other donors' samples. Sequencing used whole blood, obtained in connection with sensitization to the hapten diphenylcyclopropenone (DPC). The chain combines TRBV5-1 with TRBJ2-1; TRBD2 agrees at 8 bases. The CDR3 protein is CASSAGTSGANEQFF. The CDR3 DNA is TGCGCCAGCAGCGCGGGGACTAGTGGGGCTAATGAGCAGTTCTTC.